This T cell receptor beta chain was obtained from a study of immune characteristics of hereditary and idiopathic chronic pancreatitis. Here immunoSEQ multiplex PCR was the method, and the copy in TCRdb shows in-frame clones only, minus some. The repertoire has thousands of clones, about 85% of them found once; the top ten carry around 14%. A note on this clone: Its antigen is not known.

Study-wide findings and caveats: Controls had less diverse, more clonal TCRbeta repertoires than both pancreatitis groups. No patients had chronic pancreatitis due to alcohol use. Hereditary versus idiopathic pancreatitis showed different Vbeta-Jbeta usage, including TRBV10, TRBV19, TRBV23, TRBV5.

Deletions cut 0 bases from V and 5 bases from J, with 10 bases between. The CDR3 length is 14 residues. Germline lookup yields CDR1 MNHEY and CDR2 SVGEGT. The pancreas tissue came from patients undergoing total pancreatectomy with islet autotransplantation. Patients with known diabetes were not included. Sequenced material: pancreas tissue with idiopathic chronic pancreatitis. The rearrangement uses TRBV6-2 or TRBV6-3 and TRBJ1-2; D remains ambiguous. The receptor comes from a human donor with chronic pancreatitis. This CDR3 reads CASSYSKVSYGYTF. The CDR3, as DNA: TGTGCCAGCAGTTACTCGAAGGTTTCGTATGGCTACACCTTC.